This TCR beta chain was sequenced during a study of blood T cell repertoires in COVID-19. Turning to the study itself: The analysed material was cDNA or gDNA that came from T cells, B-cell-depleted T cells, or PBMCs.

Original analysis: Amplifying reference gene primers gave estimates of nucleated cell counts. Libraries were prepared by immunoSEQ multiplex PCR; TCRdb keeps only in-frame clonotypes and omits some of them. The V and J calls and clone size come from that table; D and trimming were worked out from the DNA. Here the sample spans over 200,000 clones, 75% to 85% being singletons. Germline CDR1 and CDR2: SGHVS and FQNEAQ. This CDR3 region has 16 residues. The V and J ends lost 3 bases and 0 bases respectively, with 14 bases between them. The source is a man in his forties who had recovered from COVID-19. Sequencing was done on a sample of peripheral blood. The rearrangement joins TRBV7-8 to TRBJ1-2; weak D call: TRBD1 (5 bases). CDR3 bases: TGTGCCAGCAGCTTGAGGGCCGGGGGTACTAACTATGGCTACACCTTC. Encoded protein: CASSLRAGGTNYGYTF.